This T cell receptor (beta chain) was captured by sequencing in a study of PD-1 blockade in mismatch repair-deficient tumors. This table comes from immunoSEQ multiplex PCR, and its TCRdb copy is limited to in-frame clones, with some not included. The sample has 100,000 to 150,000 clones; about 85% are singletons. CDR1 LNHNV and CDR2 YYDKDF come from the germline V gene (reference sequence). Trimming removed 3 bases from V and 5 bases from J, with 10 bases in between. This CDR3 comprises 13 residues. The clonotype originates from an adult with mismatch repair-deficient cancer. The sequences come from peripheral blood, collected 44 weeks after starting pembrolizumab. V and J are TRBV15 and TRBJ2-5; perhaps TRBD2 as D (6 bases). The CDR3 region is CATSRRGRETQYF. The CDR3 DNA sequence: TGTGCCACCAGCAGGCGGGGACGGGAGACCCAGTACTTC.